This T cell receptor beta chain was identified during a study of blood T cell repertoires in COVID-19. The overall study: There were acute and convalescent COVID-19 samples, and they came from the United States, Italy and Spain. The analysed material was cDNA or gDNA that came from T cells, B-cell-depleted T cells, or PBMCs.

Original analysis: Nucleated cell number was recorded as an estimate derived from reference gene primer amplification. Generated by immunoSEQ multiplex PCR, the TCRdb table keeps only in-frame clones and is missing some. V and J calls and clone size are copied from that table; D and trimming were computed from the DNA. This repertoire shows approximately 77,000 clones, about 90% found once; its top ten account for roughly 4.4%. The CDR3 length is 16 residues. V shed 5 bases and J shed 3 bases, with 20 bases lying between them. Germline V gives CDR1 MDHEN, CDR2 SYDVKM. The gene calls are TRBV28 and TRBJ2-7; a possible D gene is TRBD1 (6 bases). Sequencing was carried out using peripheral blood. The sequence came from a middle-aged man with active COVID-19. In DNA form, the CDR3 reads TGTGCCAGCAGTGCACCGGGACAACCAGACCTCTACGAGCAGTACTTC. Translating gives CASSAPGQPDLYEQYF.